These T cell receptor beta chains were read from a single sample in a study of response to subunit inactivated influenza vaccine. TCRdb itself ran the RT-PCR reads through MiXCR, one entry per CDR3 protein. The sample includes about 520,000 distinct CDR3 sequences, approximately 7.2% seen only once; the top ten take around 13%. This specimen consisted of PBMCs from blood, obtained roughly 24 months after vaccination. The receptor source for this set is a man aged 50 to 75 who received an inactivated influenza vaccine. Each CDR3 is given without its conserved first and last residue. Each record gives: V gene, CDR3 length, J gene, CDR3 protein.

>TRBV19|13|TRBJ2-1
ASTRTVSSYNEQF
>TRBV4-2|14|TRBJ2-1
ASSQEQGDSYNEQF
>TRBV14|14|TRBJ2-1
ASSHLWGTGINEQF
>TRBV18|12|TRBJ2-2
ASSPWANTGELF
>TRBV19|13|TRBJ2-2
ASSIVGGVTGELF
>TRBV11-1|16|TRBJ1-2
ASSLEDTIGQSGYGYT
>TRBV7-2|12|TRBJ2-3
ASSVQGAPDTQY
>TRBV20-1|11|TRBJ1-2
SASGGRGYGYT
>TRBV6-2/TRBV6-3|11|TRBJ1-2
ASRDTGNYGYT
>TRBV5-1|11|TRBJ2-3
ASSLELADTQY
>TRBV9|12|TRBJ1-1
ASSSGLGGTEAF
>TRBV20-1|14|TRBJ2-1
SARDIRTGANNEQF
>TRBV20-1|13|TRBJ2-7
SAGGLAGKAYEQY
>TRBV20-1|12|TRBJ2-3
SVTPGLATDTQY
>TRBV12-3/TRBV12-4|12|TRBJ1-2
ASNPNRQGGGYT
>TRBV3-1|14|TRBJ1-1
ASSQALGGVSPEAF
>TRBV7-9|12|TRBJ1-2
ASSGGGVDYGYT
>TRBV5-4|12|TRBJ2-1
ASSVRGGNNEQF
>TRBV29-1|11|TRBJ2-5
SVVTWQGETQY
>TRBV4-1|12|TRBJ1-4
ASSQGNRGEKLF
>TRBV12-3/TRBV12-4|12|TRBJ2-5
ASSSRTVEETQY
>TRBV3-1|12|TRBJ2-7
ASSRQGRSYEQY
>TRBV12-3/TRBV12-4|10|TRBJ1-2
ASSFSNYGYT
>TRBV3-1|15|TRBJ2-1
ASSGGPGRPSYNEQF
>TRBV4-3|14|TRBJ2-2
ASSRGRQGGTGELF